The 19 T cell receptor beta chains below all came from one sample that was sequenced in a study of human T cells and chemical hapten exposure. Time point reported: patch test 3, about 24 weeks after DPC sensitization. Treatment noted: therapeutic diphenylcyclopropenone sensitization with weekly scalp DPC. TCRdb reprocessed the RACE reads via MiXCR and lists one record per CDR3 protein. The table records about 190,000 distinct CDR3 sequences, around 25% of them present only once. The specimen was whole blood, collected in connection with sensitization to the hapten diphenylcyclopropenone (DPC). The receptors were sampled from a woman aged 40 to 50 with alopecia areata. Some clones in this sample may be carry-over from other donors' samples.

This clonotype was counted only a few times. The V gene is TRBV6-5, the J gene TRBJ2-5; the D gene is possibly TRBD1 (6 bases). This CDR3 comprises 15 residues. V was shortened by 6 bases and J by 0 bases, with 14 bases between the two germline ends. Per germline, CDR1 MNHEY and CDR2 SVGAGI. The CDR3 bases are TGTGCCAGCAGGCAGGACAGACTGTACCAAGAGACCCAGTACTTC. Protein: CASRQDRLYQETQYF.

The J gene is TRBJ2-4, the V gene TRBV5-1; either TRBD1 or TRBD2 may fit D (6 bases each). Germline assignment: CDR1 SGHRS and CDR2 YFSETQ. Trimming removed 5 bases at V and 6 bases at J, with 15 bases between. The CDR3 length is 14 residues. CDR3 DNA sequence: TGCGCCAGCAGGGAGAGCGGAGGGGGAAACATTCAGTACTTC. The encoded protein is CASRESGGGNIQYF.

The table lists this clonotype with a few counts. This chain uses TRBV29-1 with TRBJ2-5; 7 bases align to TRBD2. J was trimmed by 4 bases and V by 6 bases; bases with no gene match: 8. This CDR3 is built from 13 residues. CDR1 and CDR2 (germline): SQVTM, ANQGSEA. As DNA, the CDR3 is TGCAGCGTACGGGCCTCGGGGGGAGAGACCCAGTACTTC. Amino acid sequence: CSVRASGGETQYF.

This clonotype has more than one count but fewer than ten. The gene calls are TRBV7-8 and TRBJ2-3; D is ambiguous. The length of the CDR3 is 16 residues. Trimming took 2 bases from V and 1 from J, leaving 13 bases between them. Germline V lookup: CDR1 SGHVS, CDR2 FQNEAQ. DNA for the CDR3: TGTGCCAGCAGCTTAACTCGGGTGCCTGGCACAGATACGCAGTATTTT. The encoded protein is CASSLTRVPGTDTQYF.

This clonotype was seen only a few times. The J gene is TRBJ2-3, the V gene TRBV7-2, with TRBD2 identical over 9 bases. Germline V gene data show CDR1 as SGHTA and CDR2 as FQGNSA. Trimming removed 5 bases from V and 0 bases from J; junction bases left unmatched: 6. The CDR3 totals 16 residues. CDR3 DNA sequence: TGTGCCAGCAGCATACTAGCGGGCGCTAGCACAGATACGCAGTATTTT. It yields the protein CASSILAGASTDTQYF.

This clonotype was detected only a few times. The chain joins TRBV28 to TRBJ2-1; 11 bases agree with TRBD2. Germline CDR1 and CDR2: MDHEN and SYDVKM. Losses at the gene ends were 7 bases for V and 4 bases for J; bases not matched to a gene: 18. The CDR3 consists of 19 residues. The CDR3 DNA is TGTGCCAGCATCCCCACCCCCGGAGCCGGGACTAGCGGTTACAATGAGCAGTTCTTC. This translates into CASIPTPGAGTSGYNEQFF.

This rearrangement joins TRBV30 to TRBJ1-2; possibly TRBD1 for D (5 bases). This CDR3 is built from 14 residues. Per germline, CDR1 GTSNPN and CDR2 SVGIG (reference sequence). Trimming cost V 0 bases and J 8 bases, with 16 bases left between them. This CDR3 reads CAWSVRAGQEGYTF. In nucleotides, the CDR3 is TGTGCCTGGAGTGTACGAGCAGGGCAGGAAGGCTACACCTTC. Variable domain in full (rest from reference TRBV30 and TRBJ1-2): SQTIHQWPATLVQPVGSPLSLECTVEGTSNPNLYWYRQAAGRGLQLLFYSVGIGQISSEVPQNLSASRPQDRQFILSSKKLLLSDSGFYLCAWSVRAGQEGYTFGSGTRLTVV.

The V gene is TRBV29-1, the J gene TRBJ2-7, with 10 bases identical to TRBD2. Germline values: CDR1 SQVTM, CDR2 ANQGSEA. There are 14 residues in the CDR3. J lost 4 bases, V lost 3 bases, and 6 bases had no gene match. The CDR3 DNA reads as TGCAGCGTTGATCCTAGCGGGAGTGGGTACGAGCAGTACTTC. It is translated as CSVDPSGSGYEQYF.

The table lists this clonotype with a few counts. The gene calls are TRBV29-1 and TRBJ2-1; no reliable D call. The CDR3 covers 11 residues. V shed 5 bases and J shed 9 bases, with 11 bases lying between them. The V gene's germline CDR1 is SQVTM and CDR2 ANQGSEA. CDR3 coding DNA: TGCAGCGTTCGACCCCTCAGTGAGCAGTTCTTC. This codes for CSVRPLSEQFF.

This chain connects TRBV5-1 to TRBJ2-2; TRBD2 aligns across 11 bases. In germline, CDR1 is SGHRS, CDR2 YFSETQ. V was pared by 4 bases and J by 1 base, with 3 bases of the junction left unmatched. This CDR3 comprises 16 residues. The CDR3 DNA reads TGCGCCAGCAGCCTAGGGACTAGCGGGAACACCGGGGAGCTGTTTTTT. It yields the protein CASSLGTSGNTGELFF.

V and J are TRBV5-1 and TRBJ1-6; tentatively, D is TRBD1 (5 bases). Germline CDR1 reads SGHRS; CDR2 reads YFSETQ. There are 16 residues in the CDR3. V was clipped by 4 bases and J by 0 bases, with 11 bases between them. CDR3 loop: CASSRDGSSYNSPLHF. CDR3 bases: TGCGCCAGCAGCAGGGACGGGAGCTCCTATAATTCACCCCTCCACTTT.

This chain connects TRBV7-2 to TRBJ2-7; no firm D call. In germline, CDR1 is SGHTA, CDR2 FQGNSA. This CDR3 is built from 13 residues. V dropped 3 bases and J dropped 6 bases, with 12 bases sitting between them. In DNA form, the CDR3 reads TGTGCCAGCAGCTTTACCCCCTCTTTCGAGCAGTACTTC. This sequence encodes CASSFTPSFEQYF.

The rearrangement joins TRBV19 to TRBJ1-5, with unresolved D. The CDR3 is made up of 16 amino acids. V gave up 6 bases and J gave up 5 bases, with 20 bases separating them. Germline CDR1 is LNHDA and CDR2 is SQIVND (reference sequence). This CDR3 is CASSEPFWQQYQPQHF. The DNA for the CDR3 is TGTGCCAGTAGCGAGCCCTTCTGGCAACAATATCAGCCCCAGCATTTT.

J is TRBJ2-2 and V is TRBV6-2 or TRBV6-3; D is undetermined. V shed 2 bases and J shed 0 bases, with 7 bases lying between them. The CDR3 has 15 residues. In germline, CDR1 is MNHEY, CDR2 SVGEGT. This chain's CDR3 is CASSYGPTNTGELFF. CDR3 nucleotides: TGTGCCAGCAGTTACGGCCCGACGAACACCGGGGAGCTGTTTTTT.

This clonotype has a count of ten or more. This chain links TRBV29-1 with TRBJ1-2, with D maybe TRBD1 (5 bases). The CDR3 spans 12 residues. Trimming took off 6 bases at V and 5 bases at J, with 13 bases between the two ends. The germline CDR1 and CDR2 sequences are SQVTM and ANQGSEA. The CDR3 sequence is CSVDIASYGYTF. CDR3 DNA sequence: TGCAGCGTGGACATAGCTAGTTATGGCTACACCTTC.

As to this clonotype: Germline is not matched at one junction end, which may reflect a read error. The chain is built from TRBV10-3 and TRBJ2-7; 8 bases line up with TRBD1. The V gene's germline CDR1 is ENHRY and CDR2 SYGVKD. The CDR3 length is 14 residues. The CDR3 reads CAVRQGPLAYEQYF. DNA for the CDR3: TGTGCCGTCAGACAGGGGCCCTTAGCCTACGAGCAGTACTTC.

This clonotype was observed a few times. The chain combines TRBV9 with TRBJ2-5; possibly TRBD1 for D (5 bases). The germline CDR1 and CDR2 sequences are SGDLS and YYNGEE. The CDR3 extends over 15 amino acids. V was clipped by 5 bases and J by 4 bases, with 18 bases between them. The CDR3 bases are TGTGCCAGCAGTGGGGCAAAAGACATTCGAGAGACCCAGTACTTC. Its translation is CASSGAKDIRETQYF. The full variable domain, in which reference TRBV9 and TRBJ2-5 provide the parts outside the CDR3, is DSGVTQTPKHLITATGQRVTLRCSPRSGDLSVYWYQQSLDQGLQFLIQYYNGEERAKGNILERFSAQQFPDLHSELNLSSLELGDSALYFCASSGAKDIRETQYFGPGTRLLVL.

This clonotype was detected only a few times. This rearrangement joins TRBV6-5 to TRBJ1-2; D is unresolved. CDR3 length: 13 residues. Germline V gene data show CDR1 as MNHEY and CDR2 as SVGAGI. The V end lost 0 bases, the J end lost 4 bases, and 6 bases lay between the germline ends. CDR3 sequence: CASSYSTTYGYTF. As DNA, the CDR3 is TGTGCCAGCAGTTACTCGACCACCTATGGCTACACCTTC.

This chain links TRBV5-4 with TRBJ2-7, with TRBD2 as a possible D gene (7 bases). The CDR3 has 14 residues. Germline V gene sequence: CDR1 SGHNT, CDR2 YYREEE (reference sequence). Between the trimmed V and J ends, which lost 5 bases and 2 bases, there was a span of 14 bases. CDR3 sequence reads: CASRGGPDTYEQYF. DNA for the CDR3: TGTGCCAGCAGGGGGGGGCCCGATACCTACGAGCAGTACTTC.